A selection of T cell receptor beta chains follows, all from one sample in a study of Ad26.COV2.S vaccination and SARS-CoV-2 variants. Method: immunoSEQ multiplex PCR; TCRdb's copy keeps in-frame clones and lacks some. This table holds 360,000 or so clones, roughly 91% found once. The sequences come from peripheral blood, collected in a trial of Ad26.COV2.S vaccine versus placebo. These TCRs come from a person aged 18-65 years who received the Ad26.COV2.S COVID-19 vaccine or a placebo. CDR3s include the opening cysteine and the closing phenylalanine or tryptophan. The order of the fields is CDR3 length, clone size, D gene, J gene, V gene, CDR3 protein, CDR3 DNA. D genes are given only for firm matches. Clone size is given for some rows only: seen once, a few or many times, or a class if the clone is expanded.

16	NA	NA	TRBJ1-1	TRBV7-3	CASSLRIGRTNTEAFF	TGTGCCAGCAGCTTAAGAATAGGCAGAACGAACACTGAAGCTTTCTTT
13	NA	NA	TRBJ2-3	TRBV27	CASSWVGTDTQYF	TGTGCCAGCAGTTGGGTTGGCACAGATACGCAGTATTTT
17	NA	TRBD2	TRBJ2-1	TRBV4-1	CASSPPGLAGAKNEQFF	TGCGCCAGCAGCCCCCCCGGACTAGCGGGGGCCAAAAACGAGCAGTTCTTC
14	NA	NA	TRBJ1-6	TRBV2	CASRERQRGSPLHF	TGTGCCAGCAGGGAAAGACAGAGAGGGTCACCCCTCCACTTT
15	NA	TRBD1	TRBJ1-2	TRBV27	CASSTTGGEDYGYTF	TGTGCCAGCAGTACAACAGGGGGCGAGGACTATGGCTACACCTTC
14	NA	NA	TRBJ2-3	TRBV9	CASSPAGRTDTQYF	TGTGCCAGCAGCCCGGCGGGTCGAACAGATACGCAGTATTTT
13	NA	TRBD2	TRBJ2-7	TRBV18	CASSPGGGYEQYF	TGTGCCAGCTCACCAGGGGGGGGCTACGAGCAGTACTTC
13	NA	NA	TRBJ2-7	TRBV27	CASKGLERYEQYF	TGTGCCAGCAAGGGACTGGAGAGGTACGAGCAGTACTTC
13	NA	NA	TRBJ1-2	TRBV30	CAWNSGGDYGYTF	TGTGCCTGGAACTCGGGCGGTGACTATGGCTACACCTTC
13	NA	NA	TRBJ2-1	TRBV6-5	CASSSRLYNEQFF	TGTGCCAGCAGTTCACGGCTATACAATGAGCAGTTCTTC
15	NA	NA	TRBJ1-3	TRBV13	CASSLGRATGNTIYF	TGTGCCAGCAGCTTAGGCAGGGCAACTGGAAACACCATATATTTT
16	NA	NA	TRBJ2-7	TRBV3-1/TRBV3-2	CASSQGVGSWGYEQYF	TGTGCCAGCAGCCAAGGAGTTGGCAGTTGGGGCTACGAGCAGTACTTC
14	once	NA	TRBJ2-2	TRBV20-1	CSASGNANTGELFF	TGCAGTGCTAGTGGGAACGCGAACACCGGGGAGCTGTTTTTT
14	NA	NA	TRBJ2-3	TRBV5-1	CASSLDGGADTQYF	TGCGCCAGCAGCTTGGATGGGGGCGCAGATACGCAGTATTTT
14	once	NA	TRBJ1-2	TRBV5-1	CASSMSSYPLLYTF	TGCGCCAGCAGCATGTCCAGCTACCCACTTCTCTACACCTTC
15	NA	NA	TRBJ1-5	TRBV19	CASSIGQSSNQPQHF	TGTGCCAGTAGTATCGGACAGTCTAGCAATCAGCCCCAGCATTTT
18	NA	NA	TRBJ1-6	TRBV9	CASSGGYRDSSYNSPLHF	TGTGCCAGCAGCGGAGGGTATCGTGATAGCTCCTATAATTCACCCCTCCACTTT
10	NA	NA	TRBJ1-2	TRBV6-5	CATGREGYTF	TGTGCAACCGGGCGCGAGGGCTACACCTTC
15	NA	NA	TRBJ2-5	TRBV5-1	CASSLGVPYQETQYF	TGCGCCAGCAGCTTGGGGGTTCCGTACCAAGAGACCCAGTACTTC
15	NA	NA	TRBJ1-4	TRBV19	CASTGGRVTDEKLFF	TGTGCCAGTACCGGGGGGCGCGTGACCGATGAAAAACTGTTTTTT
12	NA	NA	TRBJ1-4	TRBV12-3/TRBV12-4	CASSPNVRALFF	TGTGCCAGCAGTCCGAATGTCAGGGCACTGTTTTTT
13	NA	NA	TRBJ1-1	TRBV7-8	CASSIRWETEAFF	TGTGCCAGCAGTATCCGCTGGGAAACTGAAGCTTTCTTT
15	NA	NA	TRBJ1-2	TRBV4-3	CASSQGSTGIGGYTF	TGCGCCAGCAGCCAAGGGTCTACAGGGATCGGTGGCTACACCTTC
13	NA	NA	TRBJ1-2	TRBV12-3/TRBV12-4	CASSSDGNGGYTF	TGTGCCAGCAGTTCGGACGGGAACGGGGGCTACACCTTC
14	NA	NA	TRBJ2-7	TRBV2	CASRGTGDSYEQYF	TGTGCCAGCAGAGGGACCGGTGACTCCTACGAGCAGTACTTC
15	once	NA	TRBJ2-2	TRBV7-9	CASRKPSAGTGELFF	TGTGCCAGCAGAAAACCATCAGCTGGCACCGGGGAGCTGTTTTTT
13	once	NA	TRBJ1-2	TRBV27	CASRPDSNYGYTF	TGTGCCAGCAGACCTGACAGCAACTATGGCTACACCTTC
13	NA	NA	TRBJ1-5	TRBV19	CAVSVGGGQPQHF	TGTGCCGTATCGGTCGGTGGCGGCCAGCCCCAGCATTTT
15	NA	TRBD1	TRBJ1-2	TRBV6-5	CASSFGTGPNYGYTF	TGTGCCAGCAGCTTTGGGACAGGGCCAAACTATGGCTACACCTTC
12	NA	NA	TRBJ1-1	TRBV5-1	CASSKGGAEAFF	TGCGCCAGCAGTAAAGGGGGGGCTGAAGCTTTCTTT
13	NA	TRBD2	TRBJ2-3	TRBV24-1	CATSGGDGYTQYF	TGTGCCACCAGCGGGGGGGATGGGTATACGCAGTATTTT
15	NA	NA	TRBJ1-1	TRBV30	CAWSLEDSGRSGAFF	TGTGCCTGGAGCCTAGAAGATTCCGGACGCTCGGGAGCTTTCTTT
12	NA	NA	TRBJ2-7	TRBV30	CAWSVAAYEQYF	TGTGCCTGGAGTGTAGCAGCCTACGAGCAGTACTTC
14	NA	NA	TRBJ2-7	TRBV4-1	CASSQGVGTYEQYF	TGCGCCAGCAGCCAAGGGGTAGGCACCTACGAGCAGTACTTC
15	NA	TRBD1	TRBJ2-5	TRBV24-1	CATSDTGTGEETQYF	TGTGCCACCAGTGATACCGGGACAGGAGAGGAGACCCAGTACTTC
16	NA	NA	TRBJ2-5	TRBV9	CASSARSGGVQETQYF	TGTGCCAGCAGCGCCCGATCCGGAGGGGTTCAAGAGACCCAGTACTTC
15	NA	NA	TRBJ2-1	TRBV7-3	CASSQPAGSYNEQFF	TGTGCCAGCAGCCAGCCCGCAGGGAGCTACAATGAGCAGTTCTTC
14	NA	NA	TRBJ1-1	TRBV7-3	CASSLNPADSEAFF	TGTGCCAGCAGCCTCAATCCGGCAGACTCTGAAGCTTTCTTT
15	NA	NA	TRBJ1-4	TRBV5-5	CASSLGGLSGEKLFF	TGTGCCAGCAGCTTGGGGGGGCTAAGCGGTGAAAAACTGTTTTTT
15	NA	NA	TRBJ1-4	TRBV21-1	CASSKKGGPDEKLFF	TGTGCCAGCAGCAAAAAAGGGGGGCCCGATGAAAAACTGTTTTTT
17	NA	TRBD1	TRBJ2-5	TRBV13	CASSTRSRDRVQETQYF	TGTGCCAGCAGCACCCGCTCCCGGGACAGAGTCCAAGAGACCCAGTACTTC
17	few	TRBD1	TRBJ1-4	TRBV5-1	CASSLRRQGITNEKLFF	TGCGCCAGCAGCTTGCGCCGACAGGGTATAACTAATGAAAAACTGTTTTTT
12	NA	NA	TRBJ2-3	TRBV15	CATSNGVVGQYF	TGTGCCACCAGCAACGGGGTCGTCGGGCAGTATTTT
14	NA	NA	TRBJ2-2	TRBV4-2	CASSQISNTGELFF	TGTGCCAGCAGCCAAATATCGAACACCGGGGAGCTGTTTTTT
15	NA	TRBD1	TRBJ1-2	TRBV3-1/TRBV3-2	CASSQGVRGNYGYTF	TGTGCCAGCAGCCAAGGTGTCAGGGGGAACTATGGCTACACCTTC
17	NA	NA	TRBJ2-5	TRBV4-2	CASSQGGSVWFGETQYF	TGTGCCAGCAGCCAAGGGGGTAGCGTTTGGTTTGGAGAGACCCAGTACTTC
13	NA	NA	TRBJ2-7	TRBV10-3	CAISDVTTYEQYF	TGTGCCATCAGTGACGTCACCACCTACGAGCAGTACTTC
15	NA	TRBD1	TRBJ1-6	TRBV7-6	CASSLRDRMQSPLHF	TGTGCCAGCAGCCTAAGGGACAGGATGCAATCACCCCTCCACTTT
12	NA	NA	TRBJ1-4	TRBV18	CASSATNEKLFF	TGTGCCAGCTCCGCAACTAATGAAAAACTGTTTTTT
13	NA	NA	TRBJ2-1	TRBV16	CASSPGTGTEQFF	TGTGCCAGCAGCCCGGGGACGGGGACTGAGCAGTTCTTC
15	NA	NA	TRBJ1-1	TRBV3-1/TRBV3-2	CASSRTLTENTEAFF	TGTGCCAGCAGCCGGACCTTGACGGAGAACACTGAAGCTTTCTTT
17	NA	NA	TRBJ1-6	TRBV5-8	CASTSWWAGGGNSPLHF	TGTGCCAGCACCTCATGGTGGGCCGGAGGGGGTAATTCACCCCTCCACTTT
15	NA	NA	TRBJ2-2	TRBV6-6	CASLGISWATGELFF	TGTGCCAGCCTCGGGATTTCTTGGGCCACCGGGGAGCTGTTTTTT
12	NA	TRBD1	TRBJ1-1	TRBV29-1	CSVGDRGTEAFF	TGCAGCGTTGGGGACAGGGGGACTGAAGCTTTCTTT
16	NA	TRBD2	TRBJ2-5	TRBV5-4	CASRPRLAGTQETQYF	TGTGCCAGCAGACCAAGACTAGCGGGGACCCAGGAGACCCAGTACTTC
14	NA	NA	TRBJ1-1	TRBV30	CAWRPGRMNTEAFF	TGTGCCTGGAGACCCGGACGGATGAACACTGAAGCTTTCTTT
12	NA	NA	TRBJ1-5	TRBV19	CASSYPNQPQHF	TGTGCCAGTAGTTATCCGAATCAGCCCCAGCATTTT
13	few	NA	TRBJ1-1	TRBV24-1	CATSDPTGTEAFF	TGTGCCACCAGTGATCCCACGGGCACTGAAGCTTTCTTT
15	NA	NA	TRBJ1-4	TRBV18	CASSPQRATNEKLFF	TGTGCCAGCTCACCACAGCGTGCAACTAATGAAAAACTGTTTTTT
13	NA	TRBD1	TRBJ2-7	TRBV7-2	CASSPRQGAEQYF	TGTGCCAGCAGCCCAAGACAGGGGGCTGAGCAGTACTTC